The clone carrying this T cell receptor (beta chain) has just one count. This entry comes from a study of OX40 agonist ivuxolimab in advanced cancers. Sequencing used immunoSEQ multiplex PCR; TCRdb keeps in-frame clones, though not all of them. The profile shows more than 80,000 clones, 90% to 95% of them singletons. The clonotype comes from an adult with an advanced solid tumor such as melanoma, head and neck, liver or kidney cancer. The sequencing here drew on CD4+ or CD8+ T cells sorted from blood, taken in a trial of the OX40 agonist ivuxolimab.

The CDR3 sequence is CASSPGTFPGELFF. CDR3 coding DNA: TGTGCCAGCAGCCCCGGGACCTTCCCCGGGGAGCTGTTTTTT. The chain employs TRBV7-2 and TRBJ2-2; either TRBD1 or TRBD2 may fit D (5 bases each). This CDR3 is built from 14 residues. The V gene lost 5 bases and the J gene lost 6 bases, with 13 bases spanning the gap. Germline CDR1 reads SGHTA; CDR2 reads FQGNSA.